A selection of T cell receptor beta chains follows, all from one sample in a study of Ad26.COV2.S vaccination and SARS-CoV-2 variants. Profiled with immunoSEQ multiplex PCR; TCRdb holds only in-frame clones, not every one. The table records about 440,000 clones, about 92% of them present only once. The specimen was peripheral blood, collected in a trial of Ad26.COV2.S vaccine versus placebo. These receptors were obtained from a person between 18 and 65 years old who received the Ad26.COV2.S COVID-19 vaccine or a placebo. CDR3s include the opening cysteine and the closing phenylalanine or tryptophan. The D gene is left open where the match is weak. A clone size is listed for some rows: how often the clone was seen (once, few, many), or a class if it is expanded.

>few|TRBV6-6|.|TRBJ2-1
CASSYSSANEQFF
TGTGCCAGCAGTTACTCGTCCGCGAATGAGCAGTTCTTC
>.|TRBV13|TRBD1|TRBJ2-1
CASSSGQEHEQFF
TGTGCCAGCAGCTCAGGACAGGAGCATGAGCAGTTCTTC
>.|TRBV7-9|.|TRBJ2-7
CASSPSGRGYEQYF
TGTGCCAGCAGCCCTAGTGGGCGGGGCTACGAGCAGTACTTC
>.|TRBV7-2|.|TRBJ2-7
CASSLEIIRGTPYEQYF
TGTGCCAGCAGCTTAGAGATCATCCGGGGTACCCCCTACGAGCAGTACTTC
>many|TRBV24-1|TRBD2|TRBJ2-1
CATRTSGSASNEQFF
TGTGCCACCAGGACTAGCGGGAGTGCGTCCAATGAGCAGTTCTTC
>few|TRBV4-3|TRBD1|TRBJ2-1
CASSLIGQGHNEQFF
TGCGCCAGCAGCCTAATCGGACAGGGCCACAATGAGCAGTTCTTC
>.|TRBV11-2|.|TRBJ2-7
CASSLAGLDEQYF
TGTGCCAGCAGCTTAGCGGGGCTAGATGAGCAGTACTTC
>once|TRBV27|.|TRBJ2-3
CASSVTDYTDTQYF
TGTGCCAGCAGTGTCACGGATTACACAGATACGCAGTATTTT
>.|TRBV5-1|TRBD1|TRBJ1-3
CASSFLTGGNTIYF
TGCGCCAGCAGCTTCCTGACAGGGGGAAACACCATATATTTT
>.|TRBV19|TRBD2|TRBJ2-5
CASSIGASGSRETQYF
TGTGCCAGTAGTATAGGAGCCAGCGGGAGTCGAGAGACCCAGTACTTC
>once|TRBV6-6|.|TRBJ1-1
CASSRERAFF
TGTGCCAGCAGTCGGGAAAGAGCTTTCTTT
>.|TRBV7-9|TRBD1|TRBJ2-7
CASSPGQGRTYEQYF
TGTGCCAGCAGCCCTGGACAGGGTCGAACCTACGAGCAGTACTTC
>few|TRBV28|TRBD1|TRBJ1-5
CASSFEGAGNQPQHF
TGTGCCAGCAGTTTTGAGGGGGCAGGAAATCAGCCCCAGCATTTT
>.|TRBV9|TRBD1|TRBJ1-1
CASSGPDRVRTEAFF
TGTGCCAGCAGCGGACCAGACAGGGTGAGAACTGAAGCTTTCTTT
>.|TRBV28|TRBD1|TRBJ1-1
CASSLRDSHTEAFF
TGTGCCAGCAGTTTAAGGGACAGTCACACTGAAGCTTTCTTT
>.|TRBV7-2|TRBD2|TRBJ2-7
CASSQSGLADYEQYF
TGTGCCAGCAGCCAATCCGGACTAGCGGACTACGAGCAGTACTTC
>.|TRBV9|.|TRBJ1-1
CASSADEGTEAFF
TGTGCCAGCAGTGCCGACGAAGGGACTGAAGCTTTCTTT
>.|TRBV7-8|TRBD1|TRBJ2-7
CASSRDRGPTYEQYF
TGTGCCAGCAGCCGAGACAGGGGGCCTACCTACGAGCAGTACTTC
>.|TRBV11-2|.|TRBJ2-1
CASSLALFF
TGTGCCAGCAGCTTAGCCTTGTTCTTC
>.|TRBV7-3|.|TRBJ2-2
CASSSQGSQTGELFF
TGTGCCAGCAGCTCACAGGGATCTCAGACCGGGGAGCTGTTTTTT
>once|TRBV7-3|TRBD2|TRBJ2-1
CASSFGTSVYNEQFF
TGTGCCAGCAGCTTTGGGACTAGCGTATACAATGAGCAGTTCTTC
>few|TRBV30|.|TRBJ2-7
CAWSDGHPLTQEQYF
TGTGCCTGGAGTGATGGACACCCACTCACACAGGAGCAGTACTTC
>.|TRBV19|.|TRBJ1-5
CASSIRAGGQPQHF
TGTGCCAGTAGTATAAGGGCAGGAGGTCAGCCCCAGCATTTT
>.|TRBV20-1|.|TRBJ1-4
CSAGTIEKLFF
TGCAGTGCAGGGACTATAGAAAAACTGTTTTTT
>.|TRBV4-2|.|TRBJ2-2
CASSQIGANTGELFF
TGTGCCAGCAGCCAAATCGGAGCGAACACCGGGGAGCTGTTTTTT
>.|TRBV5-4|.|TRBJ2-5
CASSPDGETQYF
TGTGCCAGCAGCCCAGACGGAGAGACCCAGTACTTC
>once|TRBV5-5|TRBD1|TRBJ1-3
CASSTRTGGFGNTIYF
TGTGCCAGCAGCACTAGGACAGGGGGCTTTGGAAACACCATATATTTT
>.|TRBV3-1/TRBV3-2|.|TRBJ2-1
CASSQGARSYNEQFF
TGTGCCAGCAGCCAAGGGGCGCGCTCCTACAATGAGCAGTTCTTC
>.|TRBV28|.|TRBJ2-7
CASTLGGRFYEQYF
TGTGCCAGCACCCTAGGGGGACGGTTTTACGAGCAGTACTTC
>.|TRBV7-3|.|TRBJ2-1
CASSSGHPGEQFF
TGTGCCAGCAGCTCAGGACATCCGGGCGAGCAGTTCTTC
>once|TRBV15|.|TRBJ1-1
CATSPGTRITEAFF
TGTGCCACCAGCCCTGGGACAAGGATCACTGAAGCTTTCTTT
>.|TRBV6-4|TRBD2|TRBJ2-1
CASSQLWTSAHNEQFF
TGTGCCAGCAGTCAACTCTGGACTAGCGCGCACAATGAGCAGTTCTTC
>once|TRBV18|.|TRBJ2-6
CASSPPRSTGANVLTF
TGTGCCAGCTCACCTCCAAGGTCTACGGGGGCCAACGTCCTGACTTTC
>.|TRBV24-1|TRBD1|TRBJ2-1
CATSDLGTGVNEQFF
TGTGCCACCAGTGATCTCGGGACAGGGGTCAATGAGCAGTTCTTC